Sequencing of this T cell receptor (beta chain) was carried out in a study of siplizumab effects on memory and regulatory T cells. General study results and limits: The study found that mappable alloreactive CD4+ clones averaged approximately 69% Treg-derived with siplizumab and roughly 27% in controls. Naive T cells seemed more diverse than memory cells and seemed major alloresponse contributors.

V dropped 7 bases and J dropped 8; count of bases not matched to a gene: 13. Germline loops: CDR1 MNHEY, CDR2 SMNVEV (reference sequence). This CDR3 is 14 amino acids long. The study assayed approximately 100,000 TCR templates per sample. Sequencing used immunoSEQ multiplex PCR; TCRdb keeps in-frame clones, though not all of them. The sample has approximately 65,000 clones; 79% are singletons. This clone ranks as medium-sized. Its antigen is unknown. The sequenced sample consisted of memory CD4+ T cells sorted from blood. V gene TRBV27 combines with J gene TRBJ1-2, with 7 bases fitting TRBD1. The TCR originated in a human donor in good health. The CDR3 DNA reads TGTGCCAGCACCTCTCTGGAGGGGGCGAAAGGCTACACCTTC. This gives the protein CASTSLEGAKGYTF.